These 25 T cell receptor beta chains originate from one sample sequenced in a study of cytomegalovirus exposure and HLA in healthy donors. Sequencing used immunoSEQ multiplex PCR; TCRdb keeps in-frame clones, though not all of them. In the table there are 150,000 to 200,000 clones, 85% to 90% of which are singletons. The material sequenced was PBMCs. Every receptor here comes from a woman aged 18 to 35 in good health and CMV-seropositive.

The genes are TRBV2 and TRBJ2-7; perhaps TRBD1 as D (6 bases). In germline, CDR1 is SNHLY, CDR2 FYNNEI. The V gene lost 2 bases and the J gene lost 5 bases, with 10 bases spanning the gap. The length of the CDR3 is 13 residues. DNA for the CDR3: TGTGCCAGCAGTGAATCAGGGGTTCACGAGCAGTACTTC. This gives the protein CASSESGVHEQYF.

This clone was observed a single time. The chain couples TRBV7-3 to TRBJ2-2; 8 bases line up with TRBD1. The CDR3 is 14 amino acids. V was clipped by 5 bases and J by 7 bases; unmatched bases: 6. Germline loops: CDR1 SGHTA, CDR2 FQGTGA. The CDR3 DNA follows: TGTGCCAGCAGCACGGACAGGGCGGTCGGGGAGCTGTTTTTT. Protein: CASSTDRAVGELFF.

The chain recombines TRBV7-6 with TRBJ2-1; D possibly corresponds to TRBD2 (5 bases). The CDR3 runs to 16 residues. Germline CDR1 and CDR2: SGHVS and FNYEAQ. The V end was cut by 1 base, the J end by 2 bases, with 12 bases between. CDR3 residues: CASSLEGGFTYNEQFF. The CDR3 coding sequence is TGTGCCAGCAGCTTAGAGGGCGGGTTCACCTACAATGAGCAGTTCTTC.

The genes are TRBV15 and TRBJ1-2; D call uncertain. This CDR3 has 13 residues. V gave up 0 bases and J gave up 5 bases, with 7 bases separating them. Germline V gives CDR1 LNHNV, CDR2 YYDKDF (reference sequence). The CDR3 DNA reads TGTGCCACCAGCAGAGAGTCAGTTTATGGCTACACCTTC. It codes for CATSRESVYGYTF.

V usage is TRBV20-1 and J usage is TRBJ1-1, with D perhaps matching TRBD1 (5 bases). The CDR3 runs 11 residues. The ends were cut back, 3 bases at V and 10 bases at J, with 12 bases in the middle. Germline V gene lookup returns CDR1 DFQATT and CDR2 SNEGSKA (reference sequence). CDR3 sequence: CSASTQGGAFF. CDR3 coding DNA: TGCAGTGCTAGTACGCAGGGAGGAGCTTTCTTT.

This clone was found a few times. This chain connects TRBV19 to TRBJ2-3; TRBD2 agrees at 11 bases. Germline CDR1 reads LNHDA; CDR2 reads SQIVND (reference sequence). The ends lost 0 bases at V and 0 bases at J; junction bases unmatched: 5. The CDR3 sequence is 18 residues long. CDR3 region: CASSIELAGGPSTDTQYF. As DNA, the CDR3 is TGTGCCAGTAGTATAGAGCTAGCGGGAGGACCTAGCACAGATACGCAGTATTTT.

This chain uses TRBV6-1 with TRBJ1-5, with 10 bases that match TRBD1. This CDR3 has 15 amino acids. The trim removed 6 bases at V and 5 bases at J, leaving 7 bases unmatched. CDR1 is MNHNS and CDR2 is SASEGT in the germline V gene. The CDR3 reads CASRSDRGPDQPQHF. The CDR3 DNA reads TGTGCCAGCAGATCAGACAGGGGGCCGGATCAGCCCCAGCATTTT.

In its sample, this clone was seen once. The V call is TRBV25-1, the J call TRBJ2-5; tentatively, D is TRBD1 (5 bases). This CDR3 has 15 residues. V was clipped by 1 base and J by 1 base, with 10 bases between them. CDR1 is MGHDK, CDR2 SYGVNS, per germline. CDR3: CASSEFQGIQETQYF. CDR3 sequence (DNA): TGTGCCAGCAGTGAATTTCAGGGTATCCAAGAGACCCAGTACTTC. The complete variable domain, with remaining parts taken from reference TRBV25-1 and TRBJ2-5, reads EADIYQTPRYLVIGTGKKITLECSQTMGHDKMYWYQQDPGMELHLIHYSYGVNSTEKGDLSSESTVSRIRTEHFPLTLESARPSHTSQYLCASSEFQGIQETQYFGPGTRLLVL.

The gene calls are TRBV4-3 and TRBJ2-3, with 7 nucleotides matching TRBD1. Germline V gives CDR1 LGHNA, CDR2 YSLEER. CDR3 length: 15 amino acids. Trimming removed 4 bases from V and 2 bases from J; junction bases left unmatched: 6. The CDR3 region is CASSRLTGNTDTQYF. CDR3 sequence (DNA): TGCGCCAGCAGCCGGTTGACAGGGAACACAGATACGCAGTATTTT.

The rearrangement links TRBV6-1 to TRBJ2-3, with D possibly matching TRBD2 (6 bases). The CDR3 runs 16 residues. CDR1 and CDR2 from the germline V gene are MNHNS and SASEGT. Trimming took off 4 bases at V and 6 bases at J, with 20 bases between the two ends. The CDR3 DNA follows: TGTGCCAGCAGTGGGTCGGGACTCCAGATCTATGATACGCAGTATTTT. It yields the protein CASSGSGLQIYDTQYF.

The chain couples TRBV25-1 to TRBJ2-3, with a weak D call TRBD2 (7 bases). Trimming removed 6 bases from V and 5 bases from J, with 12 bases in between. The germline CDR1 and CDR2 sequences are MGHDK and SYGVNS. This CDR3 region has 13 residues. The CDR3 region has the DNA TGTGCCAGCAGGGGGGCGGGAGTAGATACGCAGTATTTT. This translates into CASRGAGVDTQYF. The full variable domain, in which reference TRBV25-1 and TRBJ2-3 provide the parts outside the CDR3, is EADIYQTPRYLVIGTGKKITLECSQTMGHDKMYWYQQDPGMELHLIHYSYGVNSTEKGDLSSESTVSRIRTEHFPLTLESARPSHTSQYLCASRGAGVDTQYFGPGTRLTVL.

This chain connects TRBV5-1 to TRBJ1-1, with TRBD1 matching over 7 bases. The V and J ends lost 4 bases and 13 bases, in that order; junction bases with no gene match: 10. The CDR3 totals 12 residues. CDR1 and CDR2 from the germline V gene are SGHRS and YFSETQ. In DNA form, the CDR3 reads TGCGCCAGCAGCCTAAACGGGCAGGGGGATTTCTTT. As protein: CASSLNGQGDFF.

The CDR3 DNA reads as TGTGCCAGCAGCCTCGGGGTGAATGAGCAGTTCTTC. The encoded protein is CASSLGVNEQFF. V is TRBV11-2 and J is TRBJ2-1; possible D gene TRBD2, 5 bases. V shed 5 bases and J shed 7 bases, with 9 bases lying between them. Germline values: CDR1 SGHAT, CDR2 FQNNGV. CDR3 size: 12 residues.

The rearrangement uses TRBV19 and TRBJ1-2, with 8 bases lining up with TRBD1. Germline loops: CDR1 LNHDA, CDR2 SQIVND (reference sequence). This CDR3 contains 14 residues. J was trimmed by 5 bases and V by 6 bases; bases with no gene match: 8. The CDR3 DNA is TGTGCCAGTAGATCGGGACAGGTTGGTTATGGCTACACCTTC. Translation: CASRSGQVGYGYTF.

V usage is TRBV18 and J usage is TRBJ2-5, with 8 positions matching TRBD1. The V and J ends lost 4 bases and 4 bases, in that order; junction bases with no gene match: 14. The CDR3 extends over 17 amino acids. Germline CDR1 KGHSH, CDR2 LQKENI. CDR3 sequence reads: CASSQAGGAVLAETQYF. As DNA, the CDR3 is TGTGCCAGCTCACAGGCAGGGGGCGCGGTACTTGCAGAGACCCAGTACTTC.

The table lists this clone with a count of one. The chain joins TRBV11-2 to TRBJ1-5; possibly TRBD1 for D (6 bases). Germline assignment: CDR1 SGHAT and CDR2 FQNNGV. This CDR3 has 14 residues. V lost 1 base, J lost 10 bases, and 14 bases lay in between. The CDR3 here is CASSLGPGERPQHF. CDR3 DNA: TGTGCCAGCAGCTTAGGTCCAGGGGAGCGTCCCCAGCATTTT.

The J gene is TRBJ2-1, the V gene TRBV30, with a possible D match to TRBD2 (6 bases). Germline V lookup: CDR1 GTSNPN, CDR2 SVGIG (reference sequence). The CDR3 is 14 residues long. V lost 0 bases and J 6 bases, leaving 12 bases between the germline ends. CDR3 residues: CAWSVTSLRNEQFF. The CDR3 DNA is TGTGCCTGGAGTGTAACTAGCTTACGCAATGAGCAGTTCTTC. Together with reference TRBV30 and TRBJ2-1, the CDR3 gives the full variable domain: SQTIHQWPATLVQPVGSPLSLECTVEGTSNPNLYWYRQAAGRGLQLLFYSVGIGQISSEVPQNLSASRPQDRQFILSSKKLLLSDSGFYLCAWSVTSLRNEQFFGPGTRLTVL.

The chain employs TRBV18 and TRBJ2-5, with 7 bases fitting TRBD2. Trimming took 4 bases from V and 5 from J; bases not matched to a gene: 10. This CDR3 is 15 amino acids long. The germline V gene encodes CDR1 KGHSH and CDR2 LQKENI. This CDR3 reads CASSQSRGSEETQYF. CDR3 bases: TGTGCCAGCTCACAGTCGCGCGGGAGTGAGGAGACCCAGTACTTC.

The rearrangement links TRBV11-2 to TRBJ1-5; 9 bases are a match to TRBD1. The V gene end was trimmed by 5 bases and the J gene end by 9 bases; junction bases not matched to a gene: 11. Germline values: CDR1 SGHAT, CDR2 FQNNGV. The CDR3 is 15 amino acids. The CDR3 protein is CASSQDRGESLPQHF. In DNA form, the CDR3 reads TGTGCCAGCAGCCAGGACAGGGGAGAGAGTTTGCCCCAGCATTTT.

The rearrangement joins TRBV30 to TRBJ2-1, with a tentative D call TRBD1 (6 bases). The CDR3 has 13 amino acids. Trimming pared 1 base from V and 9 bases from J, leaving 13 bases between. Looked up from germline, CDR1 is GTSNPN and CDR2 is SVGIG (reference sequence). CDR3 sequence (DNA): TGTGCCTGGAGTGGGACAGCAATAGGTGAGCAGTTCTTC. This sequence encodes CAWSGTAIGEQFF.

The chain is built from TRBV6-1 and TRBJ1-5; weak D call: TRBD1 (6 bases). The CDR3 loop spans 14 amino acids. Trimming took off 8 bases at V and 3 bases at J, with 14 bases between the two ends. Germline-derived CDR1 and CDR2 are MNHNS and SASEGT. The chain's CDR3 is CASQGQLINQPQHF. The CDR3 region has the DNA TGTGCCAGCCAAGGACAGCTTATCAATCAGCCCCAGCATTTT.

V usage is TRBV5-6 and J usage is TRBJ2-1, with D possibly TRBD2 on 5 matching bases. CDR3 length equals 16 residues. The germline V and J ends were trimmed by 4 bases and 8 bases, with 22 bases remaining between them. The V gene's germline CDR1 is SGHDT and CDR2 YYEEEE. CDR3 bases: TGTGCCAGCAGCCCTACCATTAAACGGGGTGGGGATGAGCAGTTCTTC. Translated: CASSPTIKRGGDEQFF.

This chain joins TRBV19 and TRBJ2-1, with 7 bases matching TRBD1. The germline V gene encodes CDR1 LNHDA and CDR2 SQIVND (reference sequence). The CDR3 extends over 17 amino acids. With 6 bases clipped from V and 0 bases from J, the junction kept 11 bases outside the gene matches. CDR3 region: CASRHITGTDSYNEQFF. In DNA, the CDR3 is TGTGCCAGTAGGCATATAACCGGGACAGACTCCTACAATGAGCAGTTCTTC. Filled out from reference TRBV19 and TRBJ2-1, the complete variable domain reads DGGITQSPKYLFRKEGQNVTLSCEQNLNHDAMYWYRQDPGQGLRLIYYSQIVNDFQKGDIAEGYSVSREKKESFPLTVTSAQKNPTAFYLCASRHITGTDSYNEQFFGPGTRLTVL.

The V and J genes are TRBV6-6 and TRBJ2-1, with 7 bases that match TRBD2. After removal of 2 bases from V and 5 bases from J, the junction contained 6 bases not matched to a gene. The V gene's germline CDR1 is MNHNY and CDR2 SVGAGI (reference sequence). The CDR3 is made up of 15 amino acids. This CDR3 is CASSYAREAHNEQFF. CDR3 DNA: TGTGCCAGCAGTTACGCCCGGGAGGCCCACAATGAGCAGTTCTTC.

The chain links TRBV5-4 to TRBJ2-5; 7 bases are shared with TRBD2. The CDR3 sequence is 13 residues long. J gave up 4 bases and V 0 bases, and 0 bases lay outside the gene matches. Per germline, CDR1 SGHNT and CDR2 YYREEE (reference sequence). For the CDR3, the DNA is TGTGCCAGCAGCTTGGGGGAGGGAGAGACCCAGTACTTC. Translation gives CASSLGEGETQYF. The full variable domain, completed using reference TRBV5-4 and TRBJ2-5, is ETGVTQSPTHLIKTRGQQVTLRCSSQSGHNTVSWYQQALGQGPQFIFQYYREEENGRGNFPPRFSGLQFPNYSSELNVNALELDDSALYLCASSLGEGETQYFGPGTRLLVL.